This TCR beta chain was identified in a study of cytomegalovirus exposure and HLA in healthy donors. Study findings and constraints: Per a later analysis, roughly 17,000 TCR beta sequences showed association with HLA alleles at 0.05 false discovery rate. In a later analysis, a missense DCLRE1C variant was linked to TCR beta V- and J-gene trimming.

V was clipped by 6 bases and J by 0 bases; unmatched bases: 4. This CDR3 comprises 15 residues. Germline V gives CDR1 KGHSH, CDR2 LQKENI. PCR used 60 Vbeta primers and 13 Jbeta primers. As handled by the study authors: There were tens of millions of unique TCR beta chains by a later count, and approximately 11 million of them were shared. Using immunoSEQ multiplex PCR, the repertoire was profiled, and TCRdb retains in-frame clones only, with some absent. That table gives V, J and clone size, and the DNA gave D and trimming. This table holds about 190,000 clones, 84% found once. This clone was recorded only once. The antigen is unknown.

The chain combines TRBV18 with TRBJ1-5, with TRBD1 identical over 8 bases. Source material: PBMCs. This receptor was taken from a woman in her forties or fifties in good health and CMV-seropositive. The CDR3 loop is CASSRTGNSNQPQHF. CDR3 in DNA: TGTGCCAGCTCCCGGACAGGGAATAGCAATCAGCCCCAGCATTTT.